Listed below are T cell receptor beta chains from one sample, sequenced in a study of cytomegalovirus exposure and HLA in healthy donors. The table came from immunoSEQ multiplex PCR; TCRdb's copy has only in-frame clones and leaves some out. The data contain around 87,000 clones, about 74% of them singletons. Sequencing was carried out using PBMCs. The source of these receptors is a man aged 40-55 years in good health and CMV-seronegative. Both conserved end residues are part of each CDR3. The order of the fields is clone size, J gene, D gene, CDR3 length, V gene, CDR3 DNA, CDR3 protein. A D gene is named only where the DNA matches it firmly. Rows give clone size only sometimes, using once, few, many, or a class for an expanded clone.

>.|TRBJ2-3|TRBD2|15|TRBV29-1
TGCAGCGTTAAACCGGGGGGGGTATTCACAGATACGCAGTATTTT
CSVKPGGVFTDTQYF
>.|TRBJ2-7|.|15|TRBV18
TGTGCCAGCTCACCACAAACCTTGAGCTCCTACGAGCAGTACTTC
CASSPQTLSSYEQYF
>few|TRBJ1-2|TRBD1|12|TRBV30
TGTGCCTGGACAGGGGGCGCGGGGGGCTACACCTTC
CAWTGGAGGYTF
>.|TRBJ1-5|.|17|TRBV21-1
TGTGCCAGCAGCAAAAAATTGACAGGGGGCGTCGGTCAGCCCCAGCATTTT
CASSKKLTGGVGQPQHF
>.|TRBJ2-2|.|13|TRBV19
TGTGCCAGCCACAGGAGTGAGGCCGGGGAGCTGTTTTTT
CASHRSEAGELFF
>.|TRBJ1-1|.|15|TRBV4-3
TGCGCCAGCAGCCAAGGCACAGGGACCCCCGCTGAAGCTTTCTTT
CASSQGTGTPAEAFF
>.|TRBJ2-3|.|11|TRBV28
TGTGCCGGAGGGATTTCGGATACGCAGTATTTT
CAGGISDTQYF
>.|TRBJ1-5|.|15|TRBV27
TGTGCCAGCAATGCAGAGGTACCCCATAATCAGCCCCAGCATTTT
CASNAEVPHNQPQHF
>.|TRBJ1-3|.|13|TRBV30
TGTGCCTGGACTATAAGCTCTGGAAACACCATATATTTT
CAWTISSGNTIYF
>few|TRBJ2-3|TRBD2|15|TRBV5-8
TGTGCCAGCAGCCATCGGACTAGCGGCACAGATACGCAGTATTTT
CASSHRTSGTDTQYF
>few|TRBJ2-7|TRBD1|15|TRBV23-1
TGCGCCAGCAGTCCAAGACAGGGGAGCCCCTACGAGCAGTACTTC
CASSPRQGSPYEQYF
>.|TRBJ1-5|TRBD1|15|TRBV6-6
TGTGCCAGCAGCGGACAGGGTTATAGCAATCAGCCCCAGCATTTT
CASSGQGYSNQPQHF
>.|TRBJ2-7|.|13|TRBV27
TGTGCCAGCAGTGGGATACAGGGCTACGAGCAGTACTTC
CASSGIQGYEQYF
>.|TRBJ1-1|.|13|TRBV5-1
TGCGCCAGCAGTTACAGAATGAACACTGAAGCTTTCTTT
CASSYRMNTEAFF
>.|TRBJ1-1|.|14|TRBV19
TGTGCCAGTAGTGACAGGTCGCGGGCTGATGAAGCTTTCTTT
CASSDRSRADEAFF
>.|TRBJ1-1|.|15|TRBV11-3
TGTGCCAGCAGCTTAGCCGGGACTCAGAACACTGAAGCTTTCTTT
CASSLAGTQNTEAFF
>.|TRBJ1-5|.|13|TRBV27
TGTGCCAGCAGTCCGGGAGGAAATCAGCCCCAGCATTTT
CASSPGGNQPQHF
>.|TRBJ2-3|.|15|TRBV6-5
TGTGCCAGCAGCCGGACAGCGCTAAACACAGATACGCAGTATTTT
CASSRTALNTDTQYF
>.|TRBJ1-2|TRBD1|13|TRBV6-5
TGTGCCAGCAGCCTGGGACAGTACTATGGCTACACCTTC
CASSLGQYYGYTF
>.|TRBJ2-3|TRBD1|17|TRBV7-2
TGTGCCAGCAGCCTTAACAGGGGTGGTACGGGCACAGATACGCAGTATTTT
CASSLNRGGTGTDTQYF
>.|TRBJ2-3|.|14|TRBV30
TGTGCCTGGGGTGGTGGGGGCGGGGGTGATACGCAGTATTTT
CAWGGGGGGDTQYF
>once|TRBJ2-7|.|13|TRBV10-3
TGTGCCATCAGCCCGGGTCCGACCTACGAGCAGTACTTC
CAISPGPTYEQYF
>.|TRBJ2-5|TRBD2|12|TRBV28
TGTGCCAGCAGTACTAGCGTAGAGACCCAGTACTTC
CASSTSVETQYF
>.|TRBJ1-2|.|16|TRBV5-6
TGTGCCAGCAGCTCACCCAGGGCCCTCCAGAACTATGGCTACACCTTC
CASSSPRALQNYGYTF
>.|TRBJ2-3|TRBD2|16|TRBV4-2
TGTGCCAGCAGCCAAGATTTAGCGGGGGGGCAAGGTACGCAGTATTTT
CASSQDLAGGQGTQYF
>.|TRBJ1-2|.|17|TRBV14
TGTGCCAGCAGCCTCCCCTCCTCTTACAGGGCCGACTATGGCTACACCTTC
CASSLPSSYRADYGYTF
>.|TRBJ1-2|.|17|TRBV19
TGTGCCAGTAGTAATTTTTGGGAGGCTGATTATAACTATGGCTACACCTTC
CASSNFWEADYNYGYTF
>.|TRBJ1-6|TRBD1|15|TRBV28
TGTGCCAGCAGTTTGCAGGACAGGGGAAATTCACCCCTCCACTTT
CASSLQDRGNSPLHF
>.|TRBJ2-3|.|13|TRBV6-6
TGTGCCAGCGAGCGCCGTTACACAGATACGCAGTATTTT
CASERRYTDTQYF
>.|TRBJ1-6|TRBD1|16|TRBV7-8
TGTGCCAGCAGCTTCGGACAGGGATCCCATAATTCACCCCTCCACTTT
CASSFGQGSHNSPLHF
>.|TRBJ2-7|.|15|TRBV18
TGTGCCAGCTCACCAACGGGCAGGGGTCAGTACGAGCAGTACTTC
CASSPTGRGQYEQYF
>once|TRBJ2-3|TRBD1|15|TRBV4-1
TGCGCCAGCAGCCCTCAGGGGGCTGGCACAGATACGCAGTATTTT
CASSPQGAGTDTQYF
>.|TRBJ2-3|.|14|TRBV6-4
TGTGCCAGCAGTCCTGGCGGGGAAACAGATACGCAGTATTTT
CASSPGGETDTQYF
>few|TRBJ2-7|.|13|TRBV25-1
TGTGCCAGCAGCATCACAGGGACATACGAGCAGTACTTC
CASSITGTYEQYF
>once|TRBJ1-5|TRBD1|15|TRBV6-5
TGTGCCAGCAGTTCCCTGACAGGGGGCTATCAGCCCCAGCATTTT
CASSSLTGGYQPQHF
>.|TRBJ2-5|.|15|TRBV5-1
TGCGCCAGCAGCGGAGGGGACGCTAGTCAAGAGACCCAGTACTTC
CASSGGDASQETQYF
>.|TRBJ1-5|TRBD1|18|TRBV27
TGTGCCAGCAGTTTTCTTACGACAGGGGGCCTTAGCAATCAGCCCCAGCATTTT
CASSFLTTGGLSNQPQHF
>.|TRBJ2-1|.|13|TRBV7-9
TGTGCCAGCGTGCGAACTGAGATTCAGGGGCAGTTCTTC
CASVRTEIQGQFF
>once|TRBJ1-3|.|15|TRBV30
TGTGCCTGGAGTCAGGACAGCTTCTCTGGAAACACCATATATTTT
CAWSQDSFSGNTIYF
>few|TRBJ1-2|.|15|TRBV28
TGTGCCAGCAGCCGGTTGCGGGGGGGCGGCATTGGCTACACCTTC
CASSRLRGGGIGYTF
>once|TRBJ1-6|.|15|TRBV27
TGTGCCAGCAGTCCCGGGGAGGGAGTAACTTCACCCCTCCACTTT
CASSPGEGVTSPLHF
>.|TRBJ1-5|TRBD1|19|TRBV30
TGTGCCTGGAGTTCTGTGACAGGCCTAGGGGGCTATAGCAATCAGCCCCAGCATTTT
CAWSSVTGLGGYSNQPQHF
>.|TRBJ1-6|.|13|TRBV7-2
TGTGCCAGCAGCTCCAGTTATAATTCACCCCTCCACTTT
CASSSSYNSPLHF
>.|TRBJ2-7|TRBD1|13|TRBV10-3
TGTGCCATCGGGTCGGGACAGGGGTACGAGCAGTACTTC
CAIGSGQGYEQYF
>.|TRBJ1-1|TRBD1|15|TRBV7-3
TGTGCCAGCAGCTTACAGGGACAGGGGTACACTGAAGCTTTCTTT
CASSLQGQGYTEAFF
>.|TRBJ1-2|.|14|TRBV29-1
TGCACCGATTCGCGGGGAGGGGCGCGGGTTGGCTACACCTTC
CTDSRGGARVGYTF
>.|TRBJ1-2|TRBD1|13|TRBV6-6
TGTGCCAGCAGCCAGGGACAGGGTTATGGCTACACCTTC
CASSQGQGYGYTF
>.|TRBJ2-3|.|17|TRBV18
TGTGCCAGCTCACTTGGAGGTTGGCGGGCGTCCACAGATACGCAGTATTTT
CASSLGGWRASTDTQYF
>few|TRBJ2-5|.|14|TRBV7-2
TGTGCCAGCAGCTTATATGGACAGCAAGAGACCCAGTACTTC
CASSLYGQQETQYF
>once|TRBJ1-2|.|14|TRBV2
TGTGCCAGCAGTGAAAGGGGGAGTGGGTATGGCTACACCTTC
CASSERGSGYGYTF
>.|TRBJ2-1|.|11|TRBV20-1
TGCAGTGCTAGAGGCAGCGGTGAGCAGTTCTTC
CSARGSGEQFF
>.|TRBJ2-7|.|13|TRBV27
TGTGCCAGCAGTTTCACCCCGGGGTACGAGCAGTACTTC
CASSFTPGYEQYF
>.|TRBJ2-3|TRBD2|16|TRBV14
TGTGCCAGCAGCCAAGCCAGCGGGGGGTTGCCAGATACGCAGTATTTT
CASSQASGGLPDTQYF
>once|TRBJ2-1|.|12|TRBV6-5
TGTGCCAGCAGCATAATGTCCGGAGCGCAGTTCTTC
CASSIMSGAQFF
>few|TRBJ1-6|.|14|TRBV7-3
TGTGCCAGCAGAACAGGGCCGGGAAATTCACCCCTCCACTTT
CASRTGPGNSPLHF
>.|TRBJ1-2|TRBD1|12|TRBV5-1
TGCGCCAGCAGCTCCCAGGGGGGAGGCTACACCTTC
CASSSQGGGYTF
>.|TRBJ2-7|TRBD1|14|TRBV28
TGTGCCAGTGACGATGGGACAGGGGGCTACGAGCAGTACTTC
CASDDGTGGYEQYF
>.|TRBJ1-2|TRBD1|16|TRBV29-1
TGCAGCGTTGTAAGGGGACAGGGTCCAGCTAACTATGGCTACACCTTC
CSVVRGQGPANYGYTF
>.|TRBJ2-5|TRBD2|14|TRBV5-6
TGTGCCAGCAGCGCACTCACTAGCGGGGAGACCCAGTACTTC
CASSALTSGETQYF